One and the same sample provided the 30 T cell receptor beta chains below, sequenced in a study of vaccination and CD4 T cells after COVID-19. The antigens of these receptors remain unknown. Oncomine TCR Beta short-read sequencing was applied to DNA from cultured CD4+ T cells. Via MiXCR, TCRdb re-called the PCR reads, giving one row per CDR3 protein. The table lists approximately 17,000 distinct CDR3 sequences, around 60% of them singletons. Treatment given: 10-day PBMC culture with coronavirus spike peptide pools or control peptides (ViraFEST assay). Source material: CD4+ T cells from blood, cultured in vitro. These receptors originate from a human donor who had recovered from COVID-19.

The rearrangement joins TRBV24-1 to TRBJ2-3; 8 nucleotides line up with TRBD2. Germline loops: CDR1 KGHDR, CDR2 SFDVKD. CDR3 length: 19 residues. V lost 4 bases and J lost 1; bases outside the gene matches: 15. The CDR3 nucleotides are TGTGCCACCAGTGACCCTGGGACTAGTCCCCGACACGGCACAGATACGCAGTATTTT. This sequence encodes CATSDPGTSPRHGTDTQYF.

The rearrangement joins TRBV7-2 to TRBJ2-4; D ambiguous. The CDR3 has 14 residues. Looked up from germline, CDR1 is SGHTA and CDR2 is FQGNSA. V shed 5 bases and J shed 0 bases, with 8 bases lying between them. The CDR3 loop is CASSPLGAKNIQYF. CDR3 DNA: TGTGCCAGCAGCCCCCTAGGAGCCAAAAACATTCAGTACTTC.

The chain couples TRBV7-3 to TRBJ2-2, with unresolved D. V was trimmed by 4 bases and J by 0 bases, leaving 12 bases between them. This CDR3 region has 16 residues. Germline CDR1 and CDR2: SGHTA and FQGTGA. This chain's CDR3 is CASSYKLPANTGELFF. CDR3 bases: TGTGCCAGCAGCTACAAACTTCCCGCGAACACCGGGGAGCTGTTTTTT.

The chain links TRBV2 to TRBJ2-5; D is unresolved. The germline gives CDR1 SNHLY, CDR2 FYNNEI. The length of the CDR3 is 14 residues. The V end was cut by 4 bases, the J end by 1 base, with 10 bases between. CDR3 sequence reads: CASSVSISQETQYF. Here the CDR3 DNA reads TGTGCCAGCAGTGTCTCGATAAGCCAAGAGACCCAGTACTTC.

V is TRBV7-9 and J is TRBJ2-3; D tentatively fits TRBD1 or TRBD2 (7 bases each). The germline gives CDR1 SEHNR, CDR2 FQNEAQ (reference sequence). Deletions cut 5 bases from V and 6 bases from J, with 18 bases between. The CDR3 loop spans 15 amino acids. CDR3 region: CASSPWGGGGDTQYF. CDR3 DNA: TGTGCCAGCAGCCCCTGGGGAGGGGGCGGGGATACGCAGTATTTT.

This rearrangement joins TRBV7-2 to TRBJ1-2; D might be TRBD1 (5 bases). Trimming took off 5 bases at V and 5 bases at J, with 18 bases between the two ends. The CDR3 length is 15 residues. Germline CDR1 and CDR2: SGHTA and FQGNSA. The CDR3 is CASSHLQGGPYGYTF. CDR3 DNA sequence: TGTGCCAGCAGCCACCTCCAGGGCGGGCCATATGGCTACACCTTC.

This clonotype was found a few times. This chain links TRBV28 with TRBJ2-2; D remains unclear. V was clipped by 4 bases and J by 0 bases, with 3 bases between them. The CDR3 has 13 residues. Germline CDR1 reads MDHEN; CDR2 reads SYDVKM. CDR3 sequence reads: CASSYANTGELFF. The CDR3 DNA reads TGTGCCAGCAGTTACGCGAACACCGGGGAGCTGTTTTTT.

The rearrangement links TRBV10-3 to TRBJ1-6; D gene ambiguous. The germline gives CDR1 ENHRY, CDR2 SYGVKD. The germline V and J ends were trimmed by 8 bases and 8 bases, with 10 bases remaining between them. The CDR3 contains 12 residues. The CDR3 coding sequence is TGTGCCATCGGGCAGGCAGATTCACCCCTCCACTTT. It translates to CAIGQADSPLHF.

The chain employs TRBV4-2 and TRBJ1-1; perhaps TRBD1 as D (5 bases). This CDR3 comprises 15 residues. V was clipped by 6 bases and J by 0 bases, with 14 bases between them. Germline CDR1 is LGHNA and CDR2 is YNFKEQ. The CDR3 loop is CASRLVQGMNTEAFF. The CDR3, as DNA: TGTGCCAGCAGACTAGTTCAGGGCATGAACACTGAAGCTTTCTTT.

There are a few counts of this clonotype. The rearrangement uses TRBV7-9 and TRBJ2-1; D uncertain. Germline loops: CDR1 SEHNR, CDR2 FQNEAQ (reference sequence). The CDR3 is made up of 14 amino acids. Between the trimmed V and J ends, which lost 1 base and 3 bases, there was a span of 7 bases. CDR3 sequence: CASSLGTLYNEQFF. Here the CDR3 DNA reads TGTGCCAGCAGCTTAGGGACCCTCTACAATGAGCAGTTCTTC.

V gene TRBV6-1 combines with J gene TRBJ2-2, with D hard to call. The V gene lost 2 bases and the J gene lost 1 base, with 11 bases spanning the gap. Germline assignment: CDR1 MNHNS and CDR2 SASEGT. This CDR3 is 16 amino acids long. CDR3: CASSESFSLNTGELFF. The CDR3 DNA follows: TGTGCCAGCAGTGAATCCTTTTCACTGAACACCGGGGAGCTGTTTTTT.

The chain couples TRBV20-1 to TRBJ2-4; D is perhaps TRBD1 or TRBD2 (5 bases each). Germline CDR1 DFQATT, CDR2 SNEGSKA (reference sequence). The CDR3 runs 14 residues. The V gene lost 3 bases and the J gene lost 8 bases, with 17 bases spanning the gap. The chain's CDR3 is CSASGTKGEDIQYF. CDR3 nucleotide sequence: TGCAGTGCTAGTGGGACCAAAGGAGAAGACATTCAGTACTTC.

The rearrangement links TRBV10-3 to TRBJ2-2; D might be TRBD1 (6 bases). CDR3 length equals 16 residues. The germline CDR1 and CDR2 sequences are ENHRY and SYGVKD. V was clipped by 1 base and J by 4 bases, with 13 bases between them. This CDR3 is CAISELAGVVTGELFF. The CDR3 DNA reads TGTGCCATCAGTGAGTTGGCAGGGGTTGTCACCGGGGAGCTGTTTTTT.

The genes are TRBV10-2 and TRBJ1-1, with unresolved D. The CDR3 sequence is 13 residues long. The germline V and J ends were trimmed by 4 bases and 0 bases, with 6 bases remaining between them. Germline V gives CDR1 WSHSY, CDR2 SAAADI. In nucleotides, the CDR3 is TGCGCCAGCAGTGTTGCCTTGAACACTGAAGCTTTCTTT. It translates to CASSVALNTEAFF.

This CDR3 is CASSQSPSLNNEQFF. CDR3 bases: TGTGCCAGCAGTCAGAGCCCCAGCCTGAACAATGAGCAGTTCTTC. The V and J genes are TRBV11-2 and TRBJ2-1; D is unclear. Germline V gene data show CDR1 as SGHAT and CDR2 as FQNNGV. With 6 bases removed from V and 5 bases from J, the gap between germline ends came to 17 bases. The CDR3 loop spans 15 amino acids.

This chain joins TRBV15 and TRBJ2-2, with D tentatively TRBD2 (6 bases). V gave up 1 base and J gave up 0 bases, with 9 bases separating them. The CDR3 is made up of 16 amino acids. Per germline, CDR1 LNHNV and CDR2 YYDKDF (reference sequence). As DNA, the CDR3 is TGTGCCACCAGCAGAGGGGGACTCGCGAACACCGGGGAGCTGTTTTTT. Translated: CATSRGGLANTGELFF.

J is TRBJ2-1 and V is TRBV7-3; unclear D gene. The CDR3 contains 14 residues. Germline CDR1 reads SGHTA; CDR2 reads FQGTGA. The germline V and J ends were trimmed by 1 base and 7 bases, with 11 bases remaining between them. In nucleotides, the CDR3 is TGTGCCAGCAGCTTAAGGGGTTTGGGGAATGAGCAGTTCTTC. It is translated as CASSLRGLGNEQFF.

The chain carries TRBV28 and TRBJ1-6; TRBD1 might be the D (6 bases). Per germline, CDR1 MDHEN and CDR2 SYDVKM. V lost 8 bases to trimming and J lost 5 bases, with 10 bases between them. The CDR3 spans 13 residues. The CDR3 reads CASVQGNNSPLHF. DNA of the CDR3: TGTGCCAGCGTCCAGGGGAATAATTCACCCCTCCACTTT.

This clonotype was detected a few times. The chain joins TRBV20-1 to TRBJ2-2; tentative D call: TRBD2 (5 bases). V dropped 0 bases and J dropped 4 bases, with 12 bases sitting between them. This CDR3 is built from 15 residues. The germline V gene has CDR1 DFQATT and CDR2 SNEGSKA (reference sequence). This CDR3 is CSARDRGVGTGELFF. CDR3 bases: TGCAGTGCTAGAGATCGGGGAGTCGGCACCGGGGAGCTGTTTTTT.

V is TRBV27 and J is TRBJ2-7; D is possibly TRBD2 (6 bases). The CDR3 has 14 amino acids. In germline, CDR1 is MNHEY, CDR2 SMNVEV (reference sequence). The V and J ends lost 6 bases and 1 base respectively, with 13 bases between them. This chain's CDR3 is CASRRDFSSYEQYF. The CDR3 nucleotides read TGTGCCAGCAGACGGGACTTTAGTTCCTACGAGCAGTACTTC.

Turning to this clonotype: Its ends do not fully match the called genes, so a read error is possible. The chain combines TRBV7-6 with TRBJ1-3, with TRBD1 identical over 10 bases. This CDR3 has 17 residues. CDR1 and CDR2 (germline): SGHVS, FNYEAQ. The DNA of the CDR3 is TGTGCCAGCAGCCCCAATAGGGACAGGGGACTTGGAGACACCATATATTTT. Translated, it gives CASSPNRDRGLGDTIYF.

V usage is TRBV7-9 and J usage is TRBJ2-7; no clear D gene. V was trimmed by 2 bases and J by 4 bases, leaving 12 bases between them. Germline assignment: CDR1 SEHNR and CDR2 FQNEAQ (reference sequence). CDR3 size: 14 residues. This chain's CDR3 is CASSLWGAGYEQYF. DNA of the CDR3: TGTGCCAGCAGCTTATGGGGTGCTGGGTACGAGCAGTACTTC. Full variable domain (missing parts from reference TRBV7-9 and TRBJ2-7): DTGVSQNPRHKITKRGQNVTFRCDPISEHNRLYWYRQTLGQGPEFLTYFQNEAQLEKSRLLSDRFSAERPKGSFSTLEIQRTEQGDSAMYLCASSLWGAGYEQYFGPGTRLTVT.

This clonotype has just a few counts. The chain uses TRBV27 and TRBJ2-3; D tentatively fits TRBD1 or TRBD2 (5 bases each). Germline CDR1 is MNHEY and CDR2 is SMNVEV (reference sequence). V gave up 9 bases and J gave up 2 bases, with 15 bases separating them. This CDR3 is 14 amino acids long. The CDR3 sequence: CARPVGTPTDTQYF. The CDR3, as DNA: TGTGCCAGACCTGTAGGGACCCCCACAGATACGCAGTATTTT.

This clonotype is labeled as large. The rearrangement joins TRBV19 to TRBJ2-5, with 12 nucleotides matching TRBD2. V was pared by 8 bases and J by 5 bases, with 9 bases of the junction left unmatched. The CDR3 has 15 residues. CDR1 and CDR2 (germline): LNHDA, SQIVND (reference sequence). DNA of the CDR3: TGTGCCAGTTCGACTAGCGGGAGTAATTTCGAGACCCAGTACTTC. The encoded protein is CASSTSGSNFETQYF. Full variable domain (outside the CDR3, taken from reference TRBV19 and TRBJ2-5): DGGITQSPKYLFRKEGQNVTLSCEQNLNHDAMYWYRQDPGQGLRLIYYSQIVNDFQKGDIAEGYSVSREKKESFPLTVTSAQKNPTAFYLCASSTSGSNFETQYFGPGTRLLVL.

This clonotype occurred a few times. This chain's CDR3 is CASSFYLGLASYNEQFF. The CDR3 nucleotides are TGTGCCAGCAGCTTCTACCTGGGACTAGCGTCCTACAATGAGCAGTTCTTC. The chain couples TRBV7-9 to TRBJ2-1; 10 bases map to TRBD2. CDR3 size: 17 residues. V lost 3 bases, J lost 1 base, and 6 bases stayed unmatched. CDR1 SEHNR and CDR2 FQNEAQ come from the germline V gene (reference sequence).

The chain recombines TRBV20-1 with TRBJ1-1; 7 bases agree with TRBD1. Germline lookup yields CDR1 DFQATT and CDR2 SNEGSKA (reference sequence). The CDR3 has 16 residues. V was clipped by 7 bases and J by 4 bases; unmatched bases: 18. Written as DNA, the CDR3 is TGCAGTGTCCGACAGGGCGGTGATCCCTTGGGCACTGAAGCTTTCTTT. Translating it yields CSVRQGGDPLGTEAFF.

The chain carries TRBV12-3 or TRBV12-4 and TRBJ2-7; 7 bases are shared with TRBD1. With 8 bases clipped from V and 3 bases from J, the junction kept 10 bases outside the gene matches. This CDR3 has 14 amino acids. The CDR3 DNA is TGTGCCAGCGGGTCGACAGGGAGAGGCTACGAGCAGTACTTC. Residues: CASGSTGRGYEQYF.

A few counts support this clonotype. V usage is TRBV2 and J usage is TRBJ1-2; weak D call: TRBD1 (6 bases). Germline-derived CDR1 and CDR2 are SNHLY and FYNNEI. Trimming left V 9 bases short and J 3 bases short, with 17 bases between. CDR3 length: 14 amino acids. DNA for the CDR3: TGTGCCAGTCTTTTACAGGGAGGAGACTATGGCTACACCTTC. Translation gives CASLLQGGDYGYTF.

V and J are TRBV6-5 and TRBJ1-6; D is unresolved. Germline V gene lookup returns CDR1 MNHEY and CDR2 SVGAGI. V was trimmed by 0 bases and J by 14 bases, leaving 14 bases between them. CDR3 length: 14 residues. The CDR3 here is CASSYSPSTRALHF. The CDR3 DNA reads TGTGCCAGCAGTTACTCACCTTCCACCCGGGCCCTCCACTTT.

V is TRBV20-1 and J is TRBJ2-5; D is unclear. V was pared by 6 bases and J by 1 base, with 9 bases between. The CDR3 extends over 12 amino acids. CDR1 DFQATT and CDR2 SNEGSKA come from the germline V gene (reference sequence). CDR3 residues: CSAFRTQETQYF. CDR3 DNA: TGCAGTGCCTTCAGGACCCAAGAGACCCAGTACTTC.